Below are 4 T cell receptor beta chains sequenced from a single sample in a study of blood T cells in healthy people across ages. Using a J-beta primer mix together with a sample-barcoded 5' primer, a second PCR was run for roughly 6 to 12 cycles. TCRdb fed the 5' RACE reads into MiXCR, producing one record per CDR3 protein. The data show around 580,000 distinct CDR3 sequences, 45% to 55% seen once. Source material: blood. The receptors here all came from a man older than 75 in good health.

The chain recombines TRBV9 with TRBJ1-5; the D gene is possibly TRBD1 (6 bases). CDR3 length: 15 amino acids. Germline CDR1 reads SGDLS; CDR2 reads YYNGEE. V lost 4 bases to trimming and J lost 0 bases, with 11 bases between them. CDR3 nucleotide sequence: TGTGCCAGCAGCCGGGACACGTATAGCAATCAGCCCCAGCATTTT. It is translated as CASSRDTYSNQPQHF.

In nucleotides, the CDR3 is TGTGCCAGCAGCTTACACTCAGGGGCTCCGGGCCGGGGGCAGCCCCAGCATTTT. Protein: CASSLHSGAPGRGQPQHF. The rearrangement joins TRBV7-8 to TRBJ1-5; D may be TRBD1 (6 bases). Germline V gives CDR1 SGHVS, CDR2 FQNEAQ. This CDR3 spans 18 amino acids. Trimming removed 2 bases from V and 7 bases from J, with 24 bases in between.

This chain connects TRBV20-1 to TRBJ2-5; 9 nucleotides align to TRBD1. V was clipped by 5 bases and J by 5 bases; unmatched bases: 9. Germline CDR1 and CDR2: DFQATT and SNEGSKA (reference sequence). This CDR3 spans 14 amino acids. CDR3: CSAYPGQGLETQYF. CDR3 coding DNA: TGCAGTGCTTACCCCGGACAGGGGTTGGAGACCCAGTACTTC.

This clonotype occurred a few times. This chain connects TRBV6-2 or TRBV6-3 to TRBJ2-1; 9 bases map to TRBD2. This CDR3 has 16 residues. Germline assignment: CDR1 MNHEY and CDR2 SVGEGT. V lost 5 bases and J lost 4; bases outside the gene matches: 9. The CDR3 sequence: CASSKALAGLYNEQFF. CDR3 nucleotides: TGTGCCAGCAGTAAGGCTCTAGCGGGATTATACAATGAGCAGTTCTTC.